Shown below are 14 T cell receptor beta chains from a single sample sequenced in a study of T and B cells in COVID-19 patients. Multiplex PCR with BIOMED2 TRB-A/B primer pools amplified TRB rearrangements. MiXCR was run by TCRdb on the multiplex PCR reads, yielding one entry per CDR3 protein. The sample yields roughly 3,500 distinct CDR3 sequences, more than 20% seen once. Each TRB amplification used roughly 240-550 ng of genomic DNA from blood. Sequencing was carried out using blood. These TCRs come from a human donor with active COVID-19.

This clonotype was found a few times. V and J are TRBV5-1 and TRBJ2-5; 8 positions match TRBD2. The CDR3 runs to 15 residues. In germline, CDR1 is SGHRS, CDR2 YFSETQ. V dropped 3 bases and J dropped 5; count of bases not matched to a gene: 9. CDR3 in amino acids: CASSSGGGGGETQYF. Here the CDR3 DNA reads TGCGCCAGCAGCTCCGGGGGGGGAGGTGGTGAGACCCAGTACTTC.

The chain employs TRBV29-1 and TRBJ2-1, with D perhaps matching TRBD1 (6 bases). V lost 6 bases and J 11 bases, leaving 26 bases between the germline ends. The CDR3 sequence is 15 residues long. The V gene's germline CDR1 is SQVTM and CDR2 ANQGSEA. CDR3 region: CSVTITDRNQPQQFF. The DNA of the CDR3 is TGCAGCGTCACCATTACAGACAGGAATCAGCCCCAGCAGTTCTTC.

The rearrangement uses TRBV24-1 and TRBJ2-7, with 11 bases identical to TRBD2. The J segment lost 4 bases and the V segment lost 10 bases, leaving 8 bases of the junction unmatched. The CDR3 sequence is 14 residues long. CDR1 and CDR2 from the germline V gene are KGHDR and SFDVKD. The CDR3 reads CATSGTSGPYEQYF. The CDR3 bases are TGTGCCACTTCCGGGACTAGCGGTCCTTACGAGCAGTACTTC.

The V call is TRBV7-2, the J call TRBJ2-3; 7 nucleotides agree with TRBD2. The CDR3 runs 16 residues. J lost 2 bases, V lost 4 bases, and 9 bases had no gene match. The germline CDR1 and CDR2 sequences are SGHTA and FQGNSA. The CDR3 reads CASSSHTSAITDTQYF. In DNA, the CDR3 is TGTGCCAGCAGCTCCCATACTAGCGCGATCACAGATACGCAGTATTTT.

This clonotype is medium-sized. This chain uses TRBV30 with TRBJ2-5; 12 bases line up with TRBD2. V lost 5 bases, J lost 1 base, and 14 bases stayed unmatched. The CDR3 covers 18 residues. Germline CDR1 is GTSNPN and CDR2 is SVGIG (reference sequence). Here the CDR3 reads CAWGSTSGRIGGQETQYF. In DNA form, the CDR3 reads TGTGCCTGGGGCTCTACTAGCGGGAGGATTGGGGGCCAAGAGACCCAGTACTTC.

The chain couples TRBV6-1 to TRBJ2-3; D could derive from TRBD1 or TRBD2 (5 bases each). The CDR3 is 13 residues long. Trimming removed 7 bases from V and 14 bases from J, with 22 bases in between. Germline values: CDR1 MNHNS, CDR2 SASEGT. CDR3 coding DNA: TGTGCCAGCACCCCCGGGACGGGGAATCGAGGGTATTTT. Protein: CASTPGTGNRGYF.

This clonotype was detected ten times or more. The chain recombines TRBV6-1 with TRBJ1-1, with no clear D. The CDR3 extends over 15 amino acids. V was clipped by 3 bases and J by 2 bases, with 13 bases between them. Germline V gene sequence: CDR1 MNHNS, CDR2 SASEGT. Here the CDR3 reads CASSERRVGNTEAFF. The CDR3 region has the DNA TGTGCCAGCAGTGAGCGAAGGGTGGGTAACACTGAAGCTTTCTTT.

This clonotype was found a few times. J is TRBJ2-3 and V is TRBV20-1; 12 nucleotides align to TRBD1. V was pared by 5 bases and J by 6 bases, with 6 bases of the junction left unmatched. Germline CDR1 reads DFQATT; CDR2 reads SNEGSKA (reference sequence). The CDR3 runs to 14 residues. CDR3 loop: CSAYFGTGGDTQYF. The CDR3 DNA sequence: TGCAGTGCTTACTTCGGGACAGGGGGCGATACGCAGTATTTT.

J is TRBJ1-1 and V is TRBV5-1, with a tentative D call TRBD1 (6 bases). Germline CDR1 is SGHRS and CDR2 is YFSETQ. Trimming shortened V by 8 bases and J by 0 bases, and 20 bases separated the two germline ends. The CDR3 extends over 16 amino acids. The CDR3 reads CASRVEGGQMNTEAFF. The CDR3 DNA reads as TGCGCCAGTAGAGTGGAGGGTGGACAGATGAACACTGAAGCTTTCTTT.

This clonotype is medium-sized (0.01 to 0.1%) by share. This chain connects TRBV7-9 to TRBJ2-1; 9 nucleotides match TRBD2. V lost 3 bases, J lost 7 bases, and 4 bases stayed unmatched. CDR1 is SEHNR, CDR2 FQNEAQ, per germline (reference sequence). This CDR3 has 14 residues. The CDR3 spells CASSFGTSWNEQFF. As DNA, the CDR3 is TGTGCCAGCAGCTTCGGGACTAGCTGGAATGAGCAGTTCTTC. The full variable domain, in which reference TRBV7-9 and TRBJ2-1 provide the parts outside the CDR3, is DTGVSQNPRHKITKRGQNVTFRCDPISEHNRLYWYRQTLGQGPEFLTYFQNEAQLEKSRLLSDRFSAERPKGSFSTLEIQRTEQGDSAMYLCASSFGTSWNEQFFGPGTRLTVL.

By sample fraction, this clonotype is medium-sized. The chain links TRBV11-1 to TRBJ1-2, with 11 nucleotides matching TRBD1. Germline V gives CDR1 SGHAT, CDR2 FQDESV (reference sequence). V lost 3 bases, J lost 7 bases, and 4 bases stayed unmatched. This CDR3 has 14 residues. In DNA, the CDR3 is TGTGCCAGCAGCTTCGGGACAGGGGGTATTGGCTACACCTTC. This sequence encodes CASSFGTGGIGYTF.

This clonotype was seen a handful of times. V and J are TRBV2 and TRBJ2-2; 9 bases match TRBD1. Germline lookup yields CDR1 SNHLY and CDR2 FYNNEI. This CDR3 comprises 15 residues. The V and J ends lost 5 bases and 3 bases, in that order; junction bases with no gene match: 4. CDR3 sequence: CASSTGQGYTGELFF. The CDR3 nucleotides read TGTGCCAGCAGTACGGGACAGGGATACACCGGGGAGCTGTTTTTT. Full variable domain (remainder filled in from reference TRBV2 and TRBJ2-2): EPEVTQTPSHQVTQMGQEVILRCVPISNHLYFYWYRQILGQKVEFLVSFYNNEISEKSEIFDDQFSVERPDGSNFTLKIRSTKLEDSAMYFCASSTGQGYTGELFFGEGSRLTVL.

This chain uses TRBV15 with TRBJ2-7, with D perhaps TRBD2 (6 bases). The CDR3 is made up of 15 amino acids. Germline V lookup: CDR1 LNHNV, CDR2 YYDKDF (reference sequence). V was shortened by 0 bases and J by 0 bases, with 9 bases between the two germline ends. For the CDR3, the DNA is TGTGCCACCAGCAGAGATCGGGGGAGCTCCTACGAGCAGTACTTC. Translation gives CATSRDRGSSYEQYF. Filled out from reference TRBV15 and TRBJ2-7, the complete variable domain reads DAMVIQNPRYQVTQFGKPVTLSCSQTLNHNVMYWYQQKSSQAPKLLFHYYDKDFNNEADTPDNFQSRRPNTSFCFLDIRSPGLGDTAMYLCATSRDRGSSYEQYFGPGTRLTVT.

This chain links TRBV5-1 with TRBJ1-5, with D possibly matching TRBD1 (5 bases). Trimming pared 4 bases from V and 3 bases from J, leaving 8 bases between. In germline, CDR1 is SGHRS, CDR2 YFSETQ. The CDR3 sequence is 13 residues long. The CDR3 spells CASSVGPNQPQHF. As DNA, the CDR3 is TGCGCCAGCAGCGTGGGACCCAATCAGCCCCAGCATTTT.